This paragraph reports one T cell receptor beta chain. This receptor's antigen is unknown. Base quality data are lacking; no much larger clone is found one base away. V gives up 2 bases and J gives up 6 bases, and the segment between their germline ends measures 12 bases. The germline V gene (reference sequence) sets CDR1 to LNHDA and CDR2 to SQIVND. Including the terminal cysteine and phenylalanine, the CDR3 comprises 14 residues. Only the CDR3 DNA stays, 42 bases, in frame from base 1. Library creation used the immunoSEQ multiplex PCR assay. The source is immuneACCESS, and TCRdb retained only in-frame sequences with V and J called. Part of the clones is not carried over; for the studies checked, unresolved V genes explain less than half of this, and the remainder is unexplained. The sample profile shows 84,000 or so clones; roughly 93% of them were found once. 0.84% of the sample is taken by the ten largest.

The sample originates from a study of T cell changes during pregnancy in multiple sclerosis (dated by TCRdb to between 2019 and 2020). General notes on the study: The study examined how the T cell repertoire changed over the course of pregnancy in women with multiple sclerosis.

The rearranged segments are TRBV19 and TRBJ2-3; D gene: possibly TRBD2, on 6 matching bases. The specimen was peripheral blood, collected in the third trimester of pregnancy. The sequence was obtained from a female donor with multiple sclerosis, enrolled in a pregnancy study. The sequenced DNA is TGTGCCAGTAGTATAAGTAGGGCGGGGGATACGCAGTATTTT. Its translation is CASSISRAGDTQYF. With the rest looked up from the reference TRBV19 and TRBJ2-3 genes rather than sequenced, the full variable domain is DGGITQSPKYLFRKEGQNVTLSCEQNLNHDAMYWYRQDPGQGLRLIYYSQIVNDFQKGDIAEGYSVSREKKESFPLTVTSAQKNPTAFYLCASSISRAGDTQYFGPGTRLTVL.